These 30 T cell receptor beta chains were sequenced from one sample in a study of blood T cell repertoires in COVID-19. Assay: immunoSEQ multiplex PCR; the TCRdb copy retains only in-frame clones and omits some. Here the sample spans a few hundred thousand clones, just under 90% being singletons. Material: PBMCs or T cells enriched from blood (not recorded which). Receptors originate from a woman aged 55-69 years who had recovered from COVID-19.

The rearrangement joins TRBV30 to TRBJ1-2, with no clear D. Trimming cost V 2 bases and J 5 bases, with 12 bases left between them. Germline V lookup: CDR1 GTSNPN, CDR2 SVGIG (reference sequence). The CDR3 contains 13 residues. CDR3 DNA sequence: TGTGCCTGGAGTCCGGAGGGCGGTTATGGCTACACCTTC. It is translated as CAWSPEGGYGYTF.

V is TRBV21-1 and J is TRBJ2-7; TRBD1, as called in the table, went unchecked against the DNA. TRBV21-1 is given as a pseudogene. The CDR3 sequence is 14 residues long. DNA of the CDR3: TGTGCCAGCAGGGGAGGAGGACAGGCTGACGAGCAGTACTTC. Translated, it gives CASRGGGQADEQYF.

This clone has a single count. This chain links TRBV2 with TRBJ1-4; maybe TRBD1 (6 bases). Trimming removed 6 bases at V and 4 bases at J, with 12 bases between. Looked up from germline, CDR1 is SNHLY and CDR2 is FYNNEI. This CDR3 is 14 amino acids long. CDR3 loop: CASRTGTSNEKLFF. The CDR3 DNA is TGTGCCAGCAGGACCGGGACAAGTAATGAAAAACTGTTTTTT.

The rearrangement joins TRBV9 to TRBJ2-7, with 7 bases aligning to TRBD2. Germline-derived CDR1 and CDR2 are SGDLS and YYNGEE. The CDR3 is made up of 16 amino acids. With V trimmed by 0 bases and J by 4 bases, 10 bases remained unmatched. The chain's CDR3 is CASSVAGASGTYEQYF. The DNA for the CDR3 is TGTGCCAGCAGCGTAGCTGGCGCTAGCGGTACATACGAGCAGTACTTC.

The J gene is TRBJ1-1, the V gene TRBV6-5; no clear D. CDR1 is MNHEY, CDR2 SVGAGI, per germline. V was trimmed by 8 bases and J by 1 base, leaving 11 bases between them. The CDR3 runs 13 residues. The CDR3 DNA is TGTGCCAGCGAGTTAACTAAGAACACTGAAGCTTTCTTT. This sequence encodes CASELTKNTEAFF.

V is TRBV27 and J is TRBJ1-1, with 8 bases fitting TRBD1. The germline V gene has CDR1 MNHEY and CDR2 SMNVEV (reference sequence). With 5 bases clipped from V and 0 bases from J, the junction kept 8 bases outside the gene matches. The CDR3 contains 16 residues. The CDR3 region has the DNA TGTGCCAGCAGTCCATTACAGGGGGAGATGAACACTGAAGCTTTCTTT. Amino acids: CASSPLQGEMNTEAFF.

The V and J genes are TRBV19 and TRBJ1-2; D is unclear. Trimming shortened V by 0 bases and J by 5 bases, and 13 bases separated the two germline ends. This CDR3 region has 15 residues. Germline V gene data show CDR1 as LNHDA and CDR2 as SQIVND (reference sequence). CDR3 loop: CASSIEHSGRYGYTF. The CDR3 DNA sequence: TGTGCCAGTAGTATAGAGCACAGCGGGCGTTATGGCTACACCTTC.

In its sample, this clone was seen once. The gene calls are TRBV29-1 and TRBJ2-1; 9 bases agree with TRBD2. The CDR3 covers 15 residues. The V segment lost 4 bases and the J segment 3 bases; nucleotides outside the gene matches: 7. Germline CDR1 is SQVTM and CDR2 is ANQGSEA. CDR3 residues: CSVAHSGGSYNEQFF. The DNA for the CDR3 is TGCAGCGTTGCTCATAGCGGGGGTAGCTACAATGAGCAGTTCTTC.

The rearrangement uses TRBV5-1 and TRBJ1-6; 8 bases agree with TRBD1. The CDR3 spans 15 residues. Unmatched junction bases numbered 2, after V lost 3 bases and J lost 3 bases. CDR1 is SGHRS and CDR2 is YFSETQ in the germline V gene. CDR3 loop: CASSSGQGYNSPLHF. The CDR3 DNA sequence: TGCGCCAGCAGCTCTGGACAGGGCTATAATTCACCCCTCCACTTT.

The chain has TRBV7-3 and TRBJ2-3, with 7 nucleotides matching TRBD2. Germline V CDR1 and CDR2: SGHTA, FQGTGA. The CDR3 is 14 residues long. The V segment lost 2 bases and the J segment 3 bases; nucleotides outside the gene matches: 2. The CDR3 reads CASSLGLVTDTQYF. The CDR3, as DNA: TGTGCCAGCAGCTTAGGACTAGTAACAGATACGCAGTATTTT.

The rearrangement uses TRBV6-5 and TRBJ1-2; D not certain. This CDR3 region has 15 residues. Trimming took off 0 bases at V and 2 bases at J, with 10 bases between the two ends. Germline lookup yields CDR1 MNHEY and CDR2 SVGAGI. The CDR3 nucleotides read TGTGCCAGCAGTTACTCCCAGGTACTCAACTATGGCTACACCTTC. Its protein is CASSYSQVLNYGYTF.

The J gene is TRBJ2-1, the V gene TRBV19; 8 bases line up with TRBD2. Germline CDR1 LNHDA, CDR2 SQIVND (reference sequence). The CDR3 covers 17 residues. The V segment lost 5 bases and the J segment 8 bases; nucleotides outside the gene matches: 17. The CDR3 DNA reads as TGTGCCAGTAGTCCAAAAGTGAGACTAGCGATGAGCTATGAGCAGTTCTTC. Protein: CASSPKVRLAMSYEQFF.

V gene TRBV6-5 combines with J gene TRBJ2-5; D is possibly TRBD2 (6 bases). The CDR3 loop spans 14 amino acids. The germline V gene encodes CDR1 MNHEY and CDR2 SVGAGI. V lost 8 bases, J lost 4 bases, and 17 bases lay in between. CDR3 protein: CASRIGSLGETQYF. The CDR3, as DNA: TGTGCCAGCCGGATCGGGAGTCTAGGAGAGACCCAGTACTTC.

V gene TRBV18 combines with J gene TRBJ2-5; TRBD2 matches 9 bases. The CDR3 is 17 residues long. Germline V gives CDR1 KGHSH, CDR2 LQKENI. V lost 4 bases and J lost 5; bases outside the gene matches: 14. CDR3 DNA sequence: TGTGCCAGCTCACGACAGGGCTCTAGCGGGATACGGGAGACCCAGTACTTC. Translating gives CASSRQGSSGIRETQYF.

The chain joins TRBV10-3 to TRBJ1-5; weak D call: TRBD1 (6 bases). This CDR3 spans 15 amino acids. Per germline, CDR1 ENHRY and CDR2 SYGVKD. V lost 3 bases, J lost 1 base, and 10 bases lay in between. The DNA of the CDR3 is TGTGCCATCAGTGAAGGCAGGGGCAGCAATCAGCCCCAGCATTTT. Residues: CAISEGRGSNQPQHF.

The CDR3 sequence: CASSQRESADTQYF. As DNA, the CDR3 is TGCGCCAGCAGCCAAAGAGAATCGGCAGATACGCAGTATTTT. The chain joins TRBV4-1 to TRBJ2-3; D remains ambiguous. V dropped 2 bases and J dropped 4 bases, with 10 bases sitting between them. CDR3 length: 14 residues. From germline, CDR1 is MGHRA and CDR2 YSYEKL.

The chain employs TRBV5-1 and TRBJ2-3, with TRBD2 identical over 8 bases. J lost 2 bases, V lost 5 bases, and 4 bases had no gene match. The CDR3 consists of 14 residues. Germline values: CDR1 SGHRS, CDR2 YFSETQ. CDR3 in amino acids: CASSRGGYTDTQYF. The CDR3 DNA reads as TGCGCCAGCAGTCGGGGGGGCTACACAGATACGCAGTATTTT.

The chain joins TRBV7-3 to TRBJ1-1; 8 nucleotides agree with TRBD1. The V segment lost 6 bases and the J segment 4 bases; nucleotides outside the gene matches: 4. Germline V gene sequence: CDR1 SGHTA, CDR2 FQGTGA. This CDR3 is built from 13 residues. The DNA of the CDR3 is TGTGCCAGCAGAATGGGGACAGGCACTGAAGCTTTCTTT. This gives the protein CASRMGTGTEAFF. The variable domain in full, completed from reference TRBV7-3 and TRBJ1-1, reads GAGVSQTPSNKVTEKGKYVELRCDPISGHTALYWYRQSLGQGPEFLIYFQGTGAADDSGLPNDRFFAVRPEGSVSTLKIQRTERGDSAVYLCASRMGTGTEAFFGQGTRLTVV.

The genes are TRBV12-3 or TRBV12-4 and TRBJ1-2; the match to TRBD1 covers 7 bases. J gave up 4 bases and V 6 bases, and 5 bases lay outside the gene matches. The CDR3 sequence is 13 residues long. CDR3 loop: CASREGQLYGYTF. DNA for the CDR3: TGTGCCAGCAGAGAGGGACAGCTCTATGGCTACACCTTC.

In its sample, this clone was seen once. The gene calls are TRBV4-2 and TRBJ2-7, with D perhaps TRBD2 (5 bases). Trimming shortened V by 1 base and J by 3 bases, and 10 bases separated the two germline ends. Looked up from germline, CDR1 is LGHNA and CDR2 is YNFKEQ. This CDR3 has 14 amino acids. The CDR3 bases are TGTGCCAGCAGCCAAGTTGGCGCGGGCTACGAGCAGTACTTC. Residues: CASSQVGAGYEQYF.

This rearrangement joins TRBV28 to TRBJ1-1; possibly TRBD1 for D (6 bases). V was cut by 2 bases and J by 9 bases, with 10 bases left in between. The CDR3 length is 12 residues. From germline, CDR1 is MDHEN and CDR2 SYDVKM. CDR3 region: CASSLTGSKAFF. CDR3 in DNA: TGTGCCAGCAGTTTAACAGGGAGCAAAGCTTTCTTT.

The gene calls are TRBV29-1 and TRBJ2-3; 9 bases map to TRBD2. Germline values: CDR1 SQVTM, CDR2 ANQGSEA. This CDR3 has 16 residues. Trimming removed 0 bases from V and 4 bases from J; junction bases left unmatched: 8. The CDR3 nucleotides read TGCAGCGTTGAAGATCTTCTAGCGGGGTTGCCAGATACGCAGTATTTT. Its protein is CSVEDLLAGLPDTQYF.

The chain recombines TRBV10-2 with TRBJ2-1, with 8 bases that match TRBD2. The CDR3 covers 13 residues. The trim removed 6 bases at V and 5 bases at J, leaving 3 bases unmatched. Germline V lookup: CDR1 WSHSY, CDR2 SAAADI. In DNA form, the CDR3 reads TGCGCCAGCAGGAGCGGGGGTAACAATGAGCAGTTCTTC. It translates to CASRSGGNNEQFF.

The rearrangement links TRBV4-1 to TRBJ1-1, with a possible D match to TRBD1 (5 bases). The CDR3 loop spans 14 amino acids. The V gene lost 4 bases and the J gene lost 1 base, with 10 bases spanning the gap. In germline, CDR1 is MGHRA, CDR2 YSYEKL. DNA of the CDR3: TGCGCCAGCAGCCCAGGGAACACGAACACTGAAGCTTTCTTT. Translation: CASSPGNTNTEAFF.

V is TRBV19 and J is TRBJ1-3; D call uncertain. V was cut by 8 bases and J by 0 bases, with 11 bases left in between. This CDR3 contains 14 residues. Germline CDR1 LNHDA, CDR2 SQIVND (reference sequence). CDR3 in DNA: TGTGCCAGTGCCCGTTCGAGCTCTGGAAACACCATATATTTT. Residues: CASARSSSGNTIYF.

The chain combines TRBV5-4 with TRBJ2-1; possibly TRBD2 for D (6 bases). Germline assignment: CDR1 SGHNT and CDR2 YYREEE (reference sequence). CDR3 length: 15 amino acids. V lost 4 bases, J lost 2 bases, and 13 bases lay in between. This CDR3 is CASSLERATYNEQFF. In DNA, the CDR3 is TGTGCCAGCAGCCTGGAGCGGGCGACCTACAATGAGCAGTTCTTC.

V is TRBV3-1 (or the pseudogene TRBV3-2) and J is TRBJ2-7; 7 nucleotides agree with TRBD2. Germline CDR1 LGHDT, CDR2 YNNKEL (reference sequence). The CDR3 loop spans 17 amino acids. V lost 4 bases and J lost 4; bases outside the gene matches: 16. CDR3 residues: CASSPPRTRGGAYEQYF. The CDR3 region has the DNA TGTGCCAGCAGCCCTCCTCGAACACGCGGGGGAGCGTACGAGCAGTACTTC.

J is TRBJ2-7 and V is TRBV15, with D tentatively TRBD2 (6 bases). Trimming took 3 bases from V and 2 from J, leaving 11 bases between them. From germline, CDR1 is LNHNV and CDR2 YYDKDF (reference sequence). The length of the CDR3 is 14 residues. Here the CDR3 DNA reads TGTGCCACCAGCAGCGGGACTCAGCCCTACGAGCAGTACTTC. Translated, it gives CATSSGTQPYEQYF.

The chain employs TRBV2 and TRBJ1-5; 8 nucleotides match TRBD1. Germline values: CDR1 SNHLY, CDR2 FYNNEI. CDR3 length: 14 residues. V dropped 5 bases and J dropped 3; count of bases not matched to a gene: 3. The CDR3 DNA follows: TGTGCCAGCAGTTGGGACAGGTACAATCAGCCCCAGCATTTT. Translation: CASSWDRYNQPQHF.

The V gene is TRBV9, the J gene TRBJ1-2, with a tentative D call TRBD1 (5 bases). This CDR3 is 17 amino acids long. V lost 3 bases and J lost 0, with 18 bases in between. Looked up from germline, CDR1 is SGDLS and CDR2 is YYNGEE. The CDR3 DNA sequence: TGTGCCAGCAGCGGGGTGGGGCGGAAACCTCCTAACTATGGCTACACCTTC. This translates into CASSGVGRKPPNYGYTF. The full variable domain, completed using reference TRBV9 and TRBJ1-2, is DSGVTQTPKHLITATGQRVTLRCSPRSGDLSVYWYQQSLDQGLQFLIQYYNGEERAKGNILERFSAQQFPDLHSELNLSSLELGDSALYFCASSGVGRKPPNYGYTFGSGTRLTVV.